The entry below describes one TCR beta chain. Its antigen is not known. The sample belongs to a study of glioma-infiltrating T cells. Looking at the study overall: Low-grade gliomas were grade II; glioblastomas were grade IV at initial diagnosis. Target coverage was roughly 4- to 10-fold for roughly one million blood T cells. Whole-study results and caveats: Non-neoplastic patients had below-expected tissue-blood divergence, while all gliomas exceeded expectation. Patients with low tissue-blood divergence carried a signature set of shared blood CDR3 motifs.

The length of the CDR3 is 14 residues. The germline gives CDR1 SGHRS, CDR2 YFSETQ. V was pared by 5 bases and J by 11 bases, with 12 bases of the junction left unmatched. The iRepertoire nested amplicon-rescue multiplex PCR amplified TCR alpha and beta CDR3s from RNA. TCRdb reprocessed the multiplex PCR reads with MiXCR, giving one entry per CDR3 protein. Here the sample spans roughly 350,000 distinct CDR3 sequences, 35% to 45% being singletons. J is TRBJ2-3 and V is TRBV5-1; 9 bases are shared with TRBD1. The sample comprised glioma tissue, nonneoplastic brain tissue, or PBMCs (not recorded which). This TCR derives from a human donor with low-grade glioma or glioblastoma, undergoing nonglioma brain surgery, or in good health (not recorded which). The CDR3 loop reads CASSLTGGSIGQYF. CDR3 coding DNA: TGCGCCAGCAGTTTGACAGGGGGTTCTATTGGGCAGTATTTT.